A single TCR beta chain is shown here with its context. Trimming removed 1 base from V and 4 bases from J; junction bases left unmatched: 7. Germline V gene sequence: CDR1 MGHRA, CDR2 YSYEKL. The CDR3 is 16 amino acids. The source of the sample is a study of shared clonotypes between healthy human individuals. Using immunoSEQ multiplex PCR, the repertoire was profiled, and TCRdb retains in-frame clones only, with some absent. The sample shows about 2.4 million clones, approximately 94% of them seen only once. The V call is TRBV4-1, the J call TRBJ2-5; 9 nucleotides align to TRBD1. Sequencing was done on a sample of naive CD4+ T cells sorted from blood. The sample's subset: CD45RA+ positively selected. The TCR comes from a man between 18 and 35 years old in good health. CDR3 sequence: CASSQAGTGTTETQYF. For the CDR3, the DNA is TGCGCCAGCAGCCAAGCCGGGACAGGGACTACAGAGACCCAGTACTTC.